The T cell receptor beta chain described here comes from a study of patients and donors after allogeneic stem cell transplantation. TCRdb reprocessed the RT-PCR reads via MiXCR and lists one record per CDR3 protein. The sample records about a million distinct CDR3 sequences, about 20% being singletons. The sequencing input was blood, either unsorted or a sorted T cell fraction (not recorded which). This TCR came from a human donor who was either an allogeneic HSCT recipient or a stem cell or donor lymphocyte infusion donor (not recorded which). It is not recorded whose cells these are; they may come from a transplant donor.

The CDR3 sequence is CAITYSYEQYF. The CDR3 nucleotides read TGTGCCATCACGTACTCCTACGAGCAGTACTTC. The genes are TRBV21-1 and TRBJ2-7. TRBV21-1 is reported as a pseudogene. The CDR3 totals 11 residues.